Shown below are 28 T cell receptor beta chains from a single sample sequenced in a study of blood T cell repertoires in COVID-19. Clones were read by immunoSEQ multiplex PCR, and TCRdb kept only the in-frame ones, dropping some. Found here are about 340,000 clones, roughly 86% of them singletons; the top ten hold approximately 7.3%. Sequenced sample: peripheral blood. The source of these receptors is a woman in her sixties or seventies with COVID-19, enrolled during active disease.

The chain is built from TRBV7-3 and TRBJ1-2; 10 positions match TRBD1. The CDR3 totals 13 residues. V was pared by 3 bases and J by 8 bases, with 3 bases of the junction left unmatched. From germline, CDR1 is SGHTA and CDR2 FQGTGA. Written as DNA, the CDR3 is TGTGCCAGCAGCTTCGGGACAGGGGACGGCTACACCTTC. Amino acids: CASSFGTGDGYTF.

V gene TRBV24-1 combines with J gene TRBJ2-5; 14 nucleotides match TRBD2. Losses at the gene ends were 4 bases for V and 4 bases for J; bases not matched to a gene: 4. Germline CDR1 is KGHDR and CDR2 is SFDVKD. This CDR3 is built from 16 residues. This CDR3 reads CATSDPGLAGAETQYF. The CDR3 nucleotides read TGTGCCACCAGTGACCCGGGACTAGCGGGGGCAGAGACCCAGTACTTC.

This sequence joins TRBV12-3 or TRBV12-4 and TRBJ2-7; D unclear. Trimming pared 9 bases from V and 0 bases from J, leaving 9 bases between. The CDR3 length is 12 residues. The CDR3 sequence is CASTVSSYEQYF. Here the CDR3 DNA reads TGTGCCAGTACAGTCAGCTCCTACGAGCAGTACTTC.

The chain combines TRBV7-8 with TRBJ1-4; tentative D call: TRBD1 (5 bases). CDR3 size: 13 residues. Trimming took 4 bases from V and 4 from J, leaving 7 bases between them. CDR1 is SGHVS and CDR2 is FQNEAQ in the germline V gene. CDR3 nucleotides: TGTGCCAGCAGCTGGGGGGGTAATGAAAAACTGTTTTTT. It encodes CASSWGGNEKLFF.

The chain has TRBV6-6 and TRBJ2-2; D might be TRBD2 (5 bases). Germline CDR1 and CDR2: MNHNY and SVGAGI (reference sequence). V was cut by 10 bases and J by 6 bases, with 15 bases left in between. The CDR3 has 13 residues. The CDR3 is CATWTLAAGELFF. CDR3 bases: TGTGCCACCTGGACTCTGGCCGCCGGGGAGCTGTTTTTT.

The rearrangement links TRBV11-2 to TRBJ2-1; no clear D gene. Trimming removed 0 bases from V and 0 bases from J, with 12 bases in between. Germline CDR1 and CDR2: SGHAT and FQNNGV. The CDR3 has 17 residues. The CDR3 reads CASSLEASWSSYNEQFF. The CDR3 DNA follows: TGTGCCAGCAGCTTAGAAGCCTCCTGGAGCTCCTACAATGAGCAGTTCTTC.

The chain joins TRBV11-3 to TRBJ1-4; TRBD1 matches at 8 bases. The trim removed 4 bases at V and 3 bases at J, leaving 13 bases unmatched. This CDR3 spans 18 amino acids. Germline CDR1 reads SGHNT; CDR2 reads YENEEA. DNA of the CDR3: TGTGCCAGCAGCTCCCGGGACAGGTGGGTCAAAGCTAATGAAAAACTGTTTTTT. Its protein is CASSSRDRWVKANEKLFF. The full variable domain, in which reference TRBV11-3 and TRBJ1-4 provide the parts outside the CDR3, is EAGVVQSPRYKIIEKKQPVAFWCNPISGHNTLYWYLQNLGQGPELLIRYENEEAVDDSQLPKDRFSAERLKGVDSTLKIQPAELGDSAVYLCASSSRDRWVKANEKLFFGSGTQLSVL.

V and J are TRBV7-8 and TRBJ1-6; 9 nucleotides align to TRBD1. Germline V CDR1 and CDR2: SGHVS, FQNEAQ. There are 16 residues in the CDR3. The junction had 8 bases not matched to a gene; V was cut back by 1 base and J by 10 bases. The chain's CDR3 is CASSLEVDRGRSPLHF. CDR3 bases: TGTGCCAGCAGCTTAGAAGTCGACAGGGGGAGGTCACCCCTCCACTTT.

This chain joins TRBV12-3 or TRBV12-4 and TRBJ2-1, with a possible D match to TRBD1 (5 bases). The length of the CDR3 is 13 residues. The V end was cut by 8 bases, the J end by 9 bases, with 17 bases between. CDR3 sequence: CASDSRTSSEQFF. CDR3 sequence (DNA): TGTGCCAGCGACAGTCGAACAAGCTCTGAGCAGTTCTTC.

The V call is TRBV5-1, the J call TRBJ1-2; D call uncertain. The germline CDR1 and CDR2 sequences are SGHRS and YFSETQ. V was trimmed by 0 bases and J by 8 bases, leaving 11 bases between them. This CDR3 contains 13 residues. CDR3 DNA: TGCGCCAGCAGCTTGGCAGGCAGTGAAGGCTACACCTTC. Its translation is CASSLAGSEGYTF.

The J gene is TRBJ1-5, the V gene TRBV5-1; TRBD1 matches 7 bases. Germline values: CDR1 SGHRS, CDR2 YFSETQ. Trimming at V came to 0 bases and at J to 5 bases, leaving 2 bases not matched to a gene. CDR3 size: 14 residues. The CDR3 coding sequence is TGCGCCAGCAGCTTGGGAGACAGGGATCAGCCCCAGCATTTT. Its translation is CASSLGDRDQPQHF.

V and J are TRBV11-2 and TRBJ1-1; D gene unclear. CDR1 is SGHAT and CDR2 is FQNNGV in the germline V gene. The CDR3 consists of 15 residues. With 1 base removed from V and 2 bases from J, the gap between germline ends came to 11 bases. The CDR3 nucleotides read TGTGCCAGCAGCTTAGGATCAAGAGGAAACACTGAAGCTTTCTTT. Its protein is CASSLGSRGNTEAFF.

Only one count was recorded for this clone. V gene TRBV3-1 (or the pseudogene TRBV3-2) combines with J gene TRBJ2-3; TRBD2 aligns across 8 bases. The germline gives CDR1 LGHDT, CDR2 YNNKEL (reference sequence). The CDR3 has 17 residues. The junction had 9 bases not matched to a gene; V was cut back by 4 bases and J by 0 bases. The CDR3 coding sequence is TGTGCCAGCAGCCGTTCTATCGGGGGGGCCAGCACAGATACGCAGTATTTT. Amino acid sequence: CASSRSIGGASTDTQYF.

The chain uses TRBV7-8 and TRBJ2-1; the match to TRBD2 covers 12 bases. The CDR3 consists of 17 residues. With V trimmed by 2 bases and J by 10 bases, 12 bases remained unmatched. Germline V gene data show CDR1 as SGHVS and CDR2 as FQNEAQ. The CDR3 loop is CASSLKQIRGTSGEQFF. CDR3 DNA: TGTGCCAGCAGCTTAAAACAAATTCGGGGGACTAGCGGGGAGCAGTTCTTC.

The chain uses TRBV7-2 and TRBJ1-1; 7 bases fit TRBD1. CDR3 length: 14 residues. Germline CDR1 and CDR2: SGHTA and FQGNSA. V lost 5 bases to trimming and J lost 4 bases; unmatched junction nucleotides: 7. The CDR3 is CASSDYRGITEAFF. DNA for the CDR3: TGTGCCAGCAGCGACTACAGGGGTATCACTGAAGCTTTCTTT.

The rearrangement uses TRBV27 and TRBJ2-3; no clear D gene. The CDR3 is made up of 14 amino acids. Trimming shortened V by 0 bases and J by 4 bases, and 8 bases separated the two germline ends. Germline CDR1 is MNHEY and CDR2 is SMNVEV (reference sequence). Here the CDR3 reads CASSLSVEADTQYF. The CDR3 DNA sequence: TGTGCCAGCAGTTTATCGGTAGAGGCAGATACGCAGTATTTT.

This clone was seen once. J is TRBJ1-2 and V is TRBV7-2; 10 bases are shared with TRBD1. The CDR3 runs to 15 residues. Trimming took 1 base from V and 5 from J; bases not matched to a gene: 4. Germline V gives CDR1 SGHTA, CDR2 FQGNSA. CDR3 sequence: CASSLGTGGPYGYTF. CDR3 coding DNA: TGTGCCAGCAGCTTAGGGACAGGGGGGCCGTATGGCTACACCTTC.

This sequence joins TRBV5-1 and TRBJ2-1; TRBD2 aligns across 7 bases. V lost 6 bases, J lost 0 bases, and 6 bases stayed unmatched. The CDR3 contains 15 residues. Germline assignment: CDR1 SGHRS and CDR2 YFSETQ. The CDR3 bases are TGCGCCAGCAACACCGGGGGGAGCTCCTACAATGAGCAGTTCTTC. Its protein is CASNTGGSSYNEQFF.

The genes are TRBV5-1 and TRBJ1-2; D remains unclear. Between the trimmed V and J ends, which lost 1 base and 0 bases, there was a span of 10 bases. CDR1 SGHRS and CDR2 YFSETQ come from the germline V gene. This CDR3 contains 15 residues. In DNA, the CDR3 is TGCGCCAGCAGCTTGTTGGCAGACTCTAACTATGGCTACACCTTC. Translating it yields CASSLLADSNYGYTF.

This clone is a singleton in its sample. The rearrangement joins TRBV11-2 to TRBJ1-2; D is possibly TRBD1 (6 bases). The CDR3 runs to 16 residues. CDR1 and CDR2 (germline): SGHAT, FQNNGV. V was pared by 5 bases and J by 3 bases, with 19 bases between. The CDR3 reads CASSHRDRLFDYGYTF. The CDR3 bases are TGTGCCAGCAGCCACCGAGACAGGCTTTTCGACTATGGCTACACCTTC.

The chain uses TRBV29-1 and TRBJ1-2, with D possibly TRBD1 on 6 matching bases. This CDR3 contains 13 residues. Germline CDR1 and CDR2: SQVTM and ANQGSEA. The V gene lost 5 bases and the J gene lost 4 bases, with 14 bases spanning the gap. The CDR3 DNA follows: TGCAGCGTTCCCCAGACAGGCCCCTATGGCTACACCTTC. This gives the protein CSVPQTGPYGYTF.

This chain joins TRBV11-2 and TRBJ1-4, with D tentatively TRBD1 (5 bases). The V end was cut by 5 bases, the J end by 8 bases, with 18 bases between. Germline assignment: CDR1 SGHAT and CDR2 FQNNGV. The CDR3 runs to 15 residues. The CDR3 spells CASSLGGGWDEKLFF. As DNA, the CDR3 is TGTGCCAGCAGCCTCGGGGGGGGATGGGACGAAAAACTGTTTTTT. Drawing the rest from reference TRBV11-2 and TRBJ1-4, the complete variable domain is EAGVAQSPRYKIIEKRQSVAFWCNPISGHATLYWYQQILGQGPKLLIQFQNNGVVDDSQLPKDRFSAERLKGVDSTLKIQPAKLEDSAVYLCASSLGGGWDEKLFFGSGTQLSVL.

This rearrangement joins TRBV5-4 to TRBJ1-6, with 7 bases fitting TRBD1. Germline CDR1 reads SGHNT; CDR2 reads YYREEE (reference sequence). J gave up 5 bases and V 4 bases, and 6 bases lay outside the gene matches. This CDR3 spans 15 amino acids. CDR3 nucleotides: TGTGCCAGCAGCAGATTCGACAGGGATAATTCACCCCTCCACTTT. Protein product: CASSRFDRDNSPLHF.

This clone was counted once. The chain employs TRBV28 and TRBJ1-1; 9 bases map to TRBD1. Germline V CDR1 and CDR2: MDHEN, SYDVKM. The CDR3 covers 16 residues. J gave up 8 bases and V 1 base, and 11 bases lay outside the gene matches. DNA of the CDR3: TGTGCCAGCAGTTTATTATTTGAGGACAGGGGAGGGGAAGCTTTCTTT. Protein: CASSLLFEDRGGEAFF. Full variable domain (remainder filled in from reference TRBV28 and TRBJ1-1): DVKVTQSSRYLVKRTGEKVFLECVQDMDHENMFWYRQDPGLGLRLIYFSYDVKMKEKGDIPEGYSVSREKKERFSLILESASTNQTSMYLCASSLLFEDRGGEAFFGQGTRLTVV.

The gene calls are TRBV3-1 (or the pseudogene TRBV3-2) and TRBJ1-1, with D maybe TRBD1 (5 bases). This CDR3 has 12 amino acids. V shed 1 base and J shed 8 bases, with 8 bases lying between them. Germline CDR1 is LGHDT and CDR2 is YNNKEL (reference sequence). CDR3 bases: TGTGCCAGCAGCCAAGGCGACAGAGAAGCTTTCTTT. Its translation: CASSQGDREAFF.

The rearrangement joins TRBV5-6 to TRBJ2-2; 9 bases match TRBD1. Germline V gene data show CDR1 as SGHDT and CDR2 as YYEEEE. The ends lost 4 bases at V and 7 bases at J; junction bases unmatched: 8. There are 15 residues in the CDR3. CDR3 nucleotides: TGTGCCAGCAGCGGCCTACAGGGGGCTGACGGGGAGCTGTTTTTT. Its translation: CASSGLQGADGELFF.

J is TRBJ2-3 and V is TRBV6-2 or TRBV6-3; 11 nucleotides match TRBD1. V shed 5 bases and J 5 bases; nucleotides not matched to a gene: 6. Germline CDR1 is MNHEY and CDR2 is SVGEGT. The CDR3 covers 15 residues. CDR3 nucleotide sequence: TGTGCCAGCAGTCCCGGGACAGGGGGAAGAGATACGCAGTATTTT. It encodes CASSPGTGGRDTQYF.

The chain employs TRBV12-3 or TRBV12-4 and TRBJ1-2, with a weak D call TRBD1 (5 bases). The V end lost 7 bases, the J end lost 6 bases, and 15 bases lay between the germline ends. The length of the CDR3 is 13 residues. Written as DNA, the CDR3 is TGTGCCAGCACCAACCGCAGGGCCGATGGCTACACCTTC. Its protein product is CASTNRRADGYTF.